The 26 T cell receptor beta chains presented below share a single source sample, sequenced in a study of cytomegalovirus exposure and HLA in healthy donors. The PCR contained 60 Vbeta and 13 Jbeta primers. Clones were read by immunoSEQ multiplex PCR, and TCRdb kept only the in-frame ones, dropping some. This table has about 110,000 clones, roughly 69% appearing once. Source material: PBMCs. The receptors come from a woman in her 70s in good health and CMV-seropositive.

V usage is TRBV2 and J usage is TRBJ1-4, with a possible D match to TRBD1 (6 bases). Germline lookup yields CDR1 SNHLY and CDR2 FYNNEI. This CDR3 is 14 amino acids long. V lost 6 bases and J 4 bases, leaving 12 bases between the germline ends. This CDR3 is CASSRTDLNEKLFF. The DNA for the CDR3 is TGTGCCAGCAGCCGGACAGATCTTAATGAAAAACTGTTTTTT.

This chain joins TRBV7-3 and TRBJ1-2, with TRBD1 identical over 8 bases. This CDR3 is 16 amino acids long. Germline CDR1 reads SGHTA; CDR2 reads FQGTGA. The junction had 8 bases not matched to a gene; V was cut back by 5 bases and J by 0 bases. CDR3 region: CASSPQGVLANYGYTF. CDR3 bases: TGTGCCAGCAGCCCACAGGGGGTTTTGGCTAACTATGGCTACACCTTC.

CDR3 region: CASSGTTRDRERYEQYF. For the CDR3, the DNA is TGTGCCAGCAGCGGTACGACGAGGGACAGGGAACGGTACGAGCAGTACTTC. The chain employs TRBV7-7 and TRBJ2-7; the match to TRBD1 covers 9 bases. The CDR3 is 17 amino acids. With 5 bases clipped from V and 4 bases from J, the junction kept 15 bases outside the gene matches. In germline, CDR1 is SSHAT, CDR2 FNYEAQ (reference sequence).

The chain joins TRBV30 to TRBJ2-6; no definite D call. CDR3 length: 14 amino acids. Germline assignment: CDR1 GTSNPN and CDR2 SVGIG (reference sequence). Trimming shortened V by 3 bases and J by 0 bases, and 6 bases separated the two germline ends. The CDR3 region is CAWSLSSGANVLTF. The DNA for the CDR3 is TGTGCCTGGAGCCTGAGCTCTGGGGCCAACGTCCTGACTTTC.

This chain joins TRBV30 and TRBJ1-5, with D unresolved. The CDR3 length is 13 residues. Looked up from germline, CDR1 is GTSNPN and CDR2 is SVGIG (reference sequence). V lost 2 bases and J lost 2, with 7 bases in between. The CDR3: CAWSTGGNQPQHF. CDR3 coding DNA: TGTGCCTGGAGTACTGGTGGCAATCAGCCCCAGCATTTT.

The chain combines TRBV6-5 with TRBJ1-1, with a possible D match to TRBD1 (6 bases). The ends were cut back, 2 bases at V and 2 bases at J, with 9 bases in the middle. This CDR3 comprises 14 residues. Germline lookup yields CDR1 MNHEY and CDR2 SVGAGI. CDR3 bases: TGTGCCAGCAGTTACAGGGGGACCAACACTGAAGCTTTCTTT. It translates to CASSYRGTNTEAFF.

The J gene is TRBJ1-2, the V gene TRBV6-1, with 9 bases identical to TRBD1. V shed 6 bases, J shed 4 bases, and the junction held 6 bases outside the gene matches. The CDR3 totals 14 residues. Germline CDR1 reads MNHNS; CDR2 reads SASEGT. The CDR3 region is CASSSQGASYGYTF. The DNA of the CDR3 is TGTGCCAGCAGCTCACAGGGGGCAAGCTATGGCTACACCTTC.

V usage is TRBV19 and J usage is TRBJ1-3; D perhaps matches TRBD1 (6 bases). Trimming removed 7 bases from V and 0 bases from J, with 16 bases in between. Looked up from germline, CDR1 is LNHDA and CDR2 is SQIVND (reference sequence). The CDR3 sequence is 16 residues long. CDR3 residues: CASTLDSFPSGNTIYF. The CDR3 DNA reads as TGTGCCAGTACCCTGGACAGTTTCCCCTCTGGAAACACCATATATTTT.

The chain combines TRBV6-6 with TRBJ1-5; no clear D gene. Germline V gene lookup returns CDR1 MNHNY and CDR2 SVGAGI (reference sequence). V was pared by 7 bases and J by 0 bases, with 7 bases between. This CDR3 contains 13 residues. The DNA of the CDR3 is TGTGCCAGCAAGGAGTATAGCAATCAGCCCCAGCATTTT. This encodes CASKEYSNQPQHF.

The table lists this clone with a few counts. The rearrangement joins TRBV10-2 to TRBJ2-1; TRBD1 is a possible D gene (6 bases). This CDR3 is built from 15 residues. V lost 3 bases and J lost 0, with 9 bases in between. Germline V gives CDR1 WSHSY, CDR2 SAAADI. The CDR3 is CASSDGTSSYNEQFF. Written as DNA, the CDR3 is TGCGCCAGCAGTGACGGGACAAGCTCCTACAATGAGCAGTTCTTC.

This rearrangement joins TRBV5-1 to TRBJ2-1; 12 positions match TRBD2. The CDR3 length is 15 residues. V gave up 4 bases and J gave up 4 bases; unmatched junction bases: 3. Germline CDR1 and CDR2: SGHRS and YFSETQ. The CDR3 DNA sequence: TGCGCCAGCAGCCGGACTAGCGGGGATTACAATGAGCAGTTCTTC. Protein: CASSRTSGDYNEQFF.

V and J are TRBV6-1 and TRBJ1-2, with D hard to call. Germline CDR1 reads MNHNS; CDR2 reads SASEGT. V was shortened by 2 bases and J by 2 bases, with 15 bases between the two germline ends. CDR3 length: 16 amino acids. CDR3 coding DNA: TGTGCCAGCAGTGAAAAATCGAGGGCCGGGAACTATGGCTACACCTTC. It translates to CASSEKSRAGNYGYTF.

The chain joins TRBV7-6 to TRBJ2-3; D may be TRBD1 (6 bases). The CDR3 length is 16 residues. Looked up from germline, CDR1 is SGHVS and CDR2 is FNYEAQ. V was shortened by 2 bases and J by 1 base, with 13 bases between the two germline ends. CDR3 bases: TGTGCCAGCAGCTTAACTTCAGGGGACGGCACAGATACGCAGTATTTT. Translated, it gives CASSLTSGDGTDTQYF.

The sample holds a few counts of this clone. The rearrangement links TRBV5-1 to TRBJ2-3; the match to TRBD2 covers 10 bases. With 5 bases clipped from V and 4 bases from J, the junction kept 1 base outside the gene matches. Germline lookup yields CDR1 SGHRS and CDR2 YFSETQ. This CDR3 comprises 13 residues. CDR3 residues: CASRGLAPDTQYF. The DNA for the CDR3 is TGCGCCAGCAGGGGACTAGCGCCAGATACGCAGTATTTT.

This chain joins TRBV5-4 and TRBJ2-5; D is ambiguous. The CDR3 has 14 amino acids. The ends were cut back, 0 bases at V and 5 bases at J, with 11 bases in the middle. The germline CDR1 and CDR2 sequences are SGHNT and YYREEE (reference sequence). This chain's CDR3 is CASSLAETLETQYF. Here the CDR3 DNA reads TGTGCCAGCAGCTTGGCCGAGACTCTTGAGACCCAGTACTTC.

This clone has more than one count but fewer than ten. This chain links TRBV2 with TRBJ1-6; the D gene is possibly TRBD1 (6 bases). Germline-derived CDR1 and CDR2 are SNHLY and FYNNEI. Trimming removed 5 bases at V and 0 bases at J, with 14 bases between. There are 17 residues in the CDR3. This CDR3 reads CASSTQGISSYNSPLHF. CDR3 bases: TGTGCCAGCAGTACCCAGGGGATTAGCTCCTATAATTCACCCCTCCACTTT.

The rearrangement joins TRBV30 to TRBJ2-1, with a possible D match to TRBD2 (6 bases). Germline CDR1 reads GTSNPN; CDR2 reads SVGIG (reference sequence). The V gene lost 7 bases and the J gene lost 6 bases, with 16 bases spanning the gap. The CDR3 is 13 residues long. The CDR3 DNA is TGTGCCTCGGAGGGACTGCCGGGCAATGAGCAGTTCTTC. It is translated as CASEGLPGNEQFF.

V gene TRBV5-1 combines with J gene TRBJ2-3; 9 nucleotides match TRBD1. J was trimmed by 0 bases and V by 7 bases; bases with no gene match: 6. Germline lookup yields CDR1 SGHRS and CDR2 YFSETQ. This CDR3 comprises 15 residues. The CDR3 protein is CASLTGTGSTDTQYF. For the CDR3, the DNA is TGCGCCAGCCTCACCGGGACAGGGAGCACAGATACGCAGTATTTT.

This chain joins TRBV5-1 and TRBJ1-4; TRBD1 agrees at 7 bases. Germline CDR1 SGHRS, CDR2 YFSETQ. The CDR3 has 15 amino acids. Germline trimming cut 3 bases from V and 4 bases from J; bases unmatched to any gene: 6. CDR3 loop: CASSSTGQLNEKLFF. CDR3 DNA: TGCGCCAGCAGCTCAACGGGACAGCTTAATGAAAAACTGTTTTTT.

This sequence joins TRBV5-1 and TRBJ2-7; tentative D call: TRBD2 (7 bases). The V end lost 4 bases, the J end lost 5 bases, and 22 bases lay between the germline ends. The length of the CDR3 is 16 residues. The germline gives CDR1 SGHRS, CDR2 YFSETQ. In nucleotides, the CDR3 is TGCGCCAGCAGCCCACCGGGGTTAGGGGGGGCCGACGAGCAGTACTTC. Its protein product is CASSPPGLGGADEQYF.

The V gene is TRBV25-1, the J gene TRBJ1-3; 7 nucleotides agree with TRBD1. Germline V gene lookup returns CDR1 MGHDK and CDR2 SYGVNS. Trimming cost V 3 bases and J 4 bases; bases outside gene matches: 6. The CDR3 runs to 15 residues. The CDR3 protein is CASSDRQGAGNTIYF. The DNA for the CDR3 is TGTGCCAGCAGTGACCGACAGGGAGCGGGAAACACCATATATTTT.

The V call is TRBV30, the J call TRBJ1-1, with D tentatively TRBD1 (5 bases). The length of the CDR3 is 14 residues. The germline V gene encodes CDR1 GTSNPN and CDR2 SVGIG (reference sequence). With 2 bases removed from V and 4 bases from J, the gap between germline ends came to 14 bases. DNA of the CDR3: TGTGCCTGGAGTCGTCAGGGTGGAAGCACTGAAGCTTTCTTT. Translation gives CAWSRQGGSTEAFF.

The gene calls are TRBV4-2 and TRBJ2-3; TRBD2 matches 13 bases. From germline, CDR1 is LGHNA and CDR2 YNFKEQ. V was clipped by 0 bases and J by 6 bases; unmatched bases: 6. CDR3 length: 17 residues. The CDR3 spells CASSQETTSGGRDTQYF. CDR3 nucleotides: TGTGCCAGCAGCCAAGAGACGACTAGCGGGGGGCGGGATACGCAGTATTTT.

About this clone itself: This may stem from a read error, because a much larger clone lies one nucleotide away. J is TRBJ1-1 and V is TRBV6-6, with 7 positions matching TRBD1. V was clipped by 5 bases and J by 1 base; unmatched bases: 4. Germline CDR1 is MNHNY and CDR2 is SVGAGI (reference sequence). CDR3 length equals 14 residues. CDR3 nucleotide sequence: TGTGCCAGCAGTCCCGGGACAGAGAACACTGAAGCTTTCTTT. Residues: CASSPGTENTEAFF.

The chain uses TRBV14 and TRBJ2-7, with 7 bases fitting TRBD2. After removal of 4 bases from V and 7 bases from J, the junction contained 19 bases not matched to a gene. The CDR3 is 17 residues long. Germline CDR1 reads SGHDN; CDR2 reads FVKESK. CDR3 residues: CASSPFGAGNAGREQYF. The DNA of the CDR3 is TGTGCCAGCAGCCCCTTCGGAGCGGGAAACGCCGGTCGGGAGCAGTACTTC. Drawing the rest from reference TRBV14 and TRBJ2-7, the complete variable domain is EAGVTQFPSHSVIEKGQTVTLRCDPISGHDNLYWYRRVMGKEIKFLLHFVKESKQDESGMPNNRFLAERTGGTYSTLKVQPAELEDSGVYFCASSPFGAGNAGREQYFGPGTRLTVT.

V is TRBV5-4 and J is TRBJ1-1; D gene ambiguous. The CDR3 contains 13 residues. The V and J ends lost 1 base and 2 bases respectively, with 6 bases between them. The germline gives CDR1 SGHNT, CDR2 YYREEE (reference sequence). The CDR3 is CASSLLANTEAFF. CDR3 nucleotide sequence: TGTGCCAGCAGCTTGCTGGCAAACACTGAAGCTTTCTTT.